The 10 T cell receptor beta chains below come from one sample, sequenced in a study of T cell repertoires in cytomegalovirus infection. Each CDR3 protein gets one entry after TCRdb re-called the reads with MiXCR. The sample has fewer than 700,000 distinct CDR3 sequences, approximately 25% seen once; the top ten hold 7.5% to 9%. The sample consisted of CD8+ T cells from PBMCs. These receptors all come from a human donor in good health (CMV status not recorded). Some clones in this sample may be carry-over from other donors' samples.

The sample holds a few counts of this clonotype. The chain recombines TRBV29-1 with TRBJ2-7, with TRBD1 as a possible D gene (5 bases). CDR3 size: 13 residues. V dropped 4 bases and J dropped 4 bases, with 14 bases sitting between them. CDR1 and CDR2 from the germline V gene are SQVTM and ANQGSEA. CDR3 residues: CSVAVGVLYEQYF. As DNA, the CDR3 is TGCAGCGTTGCGGTAGGGGTGTTGTACGAGCAGTACTTC.

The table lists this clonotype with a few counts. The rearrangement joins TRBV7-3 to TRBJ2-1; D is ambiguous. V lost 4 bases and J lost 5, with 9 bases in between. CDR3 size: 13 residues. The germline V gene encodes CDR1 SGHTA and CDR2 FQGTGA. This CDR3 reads CASSSSWDNEQFF. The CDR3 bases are TGTGCCAGCAGCTCTTCGTGGGACAATGAGCAGTTCTTC.

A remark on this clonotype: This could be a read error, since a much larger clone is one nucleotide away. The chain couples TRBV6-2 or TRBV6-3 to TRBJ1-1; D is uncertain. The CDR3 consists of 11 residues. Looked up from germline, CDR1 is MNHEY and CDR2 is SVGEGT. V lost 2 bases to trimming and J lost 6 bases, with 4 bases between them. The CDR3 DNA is TGTGCCAGCAGTTACGCGGCTGAAGCTTTCTTT. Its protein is CASSYAAEAFF.

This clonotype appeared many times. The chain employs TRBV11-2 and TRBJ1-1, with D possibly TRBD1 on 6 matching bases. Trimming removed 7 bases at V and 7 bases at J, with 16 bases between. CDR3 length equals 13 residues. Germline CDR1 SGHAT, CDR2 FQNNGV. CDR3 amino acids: CASTPTGGGEAFF. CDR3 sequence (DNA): TGTGCCAGCACCCCGACCGGGGGCGGTGAAGCTTTCTTT.

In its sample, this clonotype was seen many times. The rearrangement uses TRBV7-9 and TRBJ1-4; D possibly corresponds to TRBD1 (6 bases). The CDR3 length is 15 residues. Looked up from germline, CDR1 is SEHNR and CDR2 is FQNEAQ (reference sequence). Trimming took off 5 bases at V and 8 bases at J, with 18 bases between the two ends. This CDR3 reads CASSTWTATGEKLFF. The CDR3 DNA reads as TGTGCCAGCAGCACCTGGACAGCCACAGGGGAAAAACTGTTTTTT.

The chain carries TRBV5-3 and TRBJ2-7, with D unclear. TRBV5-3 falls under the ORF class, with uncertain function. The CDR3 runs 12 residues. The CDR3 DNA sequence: TGTACCAGCAGCTTGAATGGTCTCGAGCAGTACGTC. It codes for CTSSLNGLEQYV.

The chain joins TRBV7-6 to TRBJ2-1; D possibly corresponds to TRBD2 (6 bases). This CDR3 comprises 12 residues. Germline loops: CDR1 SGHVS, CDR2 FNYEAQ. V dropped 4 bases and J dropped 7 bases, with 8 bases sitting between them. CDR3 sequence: CASSYLANEQFF. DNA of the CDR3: TGTGCCAGCAGCTATCTAGCGAATGAGCAGTTCTTC.

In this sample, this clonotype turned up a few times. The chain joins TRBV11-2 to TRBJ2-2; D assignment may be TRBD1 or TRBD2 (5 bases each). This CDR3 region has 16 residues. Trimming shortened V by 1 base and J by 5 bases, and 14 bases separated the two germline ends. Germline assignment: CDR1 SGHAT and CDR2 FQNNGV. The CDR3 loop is CASSLVGTRRTGELFF. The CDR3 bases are TGTGCCAGCAGCTTAGTGGGGACCCGGAGGACCGGGGAGCTGTTTTTT.

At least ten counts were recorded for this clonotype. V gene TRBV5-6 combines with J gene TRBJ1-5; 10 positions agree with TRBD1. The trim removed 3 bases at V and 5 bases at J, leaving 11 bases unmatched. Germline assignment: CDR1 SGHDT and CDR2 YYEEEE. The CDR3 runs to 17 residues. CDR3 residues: CASSSRDRGRWDQPQHF. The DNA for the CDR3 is TGTGCCAGCAGCTCCAGGGACAGGGGTAGATGGGATCAGCCCCAGCATTTT.

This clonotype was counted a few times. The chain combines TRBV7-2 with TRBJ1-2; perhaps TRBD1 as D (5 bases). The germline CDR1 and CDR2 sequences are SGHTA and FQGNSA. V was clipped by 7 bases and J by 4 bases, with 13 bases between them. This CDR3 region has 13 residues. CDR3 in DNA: TGTGCCAGCAACGGGGGGGGTGCCTATGGCTACACCTTC. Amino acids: CASNGGGAYGYTF.